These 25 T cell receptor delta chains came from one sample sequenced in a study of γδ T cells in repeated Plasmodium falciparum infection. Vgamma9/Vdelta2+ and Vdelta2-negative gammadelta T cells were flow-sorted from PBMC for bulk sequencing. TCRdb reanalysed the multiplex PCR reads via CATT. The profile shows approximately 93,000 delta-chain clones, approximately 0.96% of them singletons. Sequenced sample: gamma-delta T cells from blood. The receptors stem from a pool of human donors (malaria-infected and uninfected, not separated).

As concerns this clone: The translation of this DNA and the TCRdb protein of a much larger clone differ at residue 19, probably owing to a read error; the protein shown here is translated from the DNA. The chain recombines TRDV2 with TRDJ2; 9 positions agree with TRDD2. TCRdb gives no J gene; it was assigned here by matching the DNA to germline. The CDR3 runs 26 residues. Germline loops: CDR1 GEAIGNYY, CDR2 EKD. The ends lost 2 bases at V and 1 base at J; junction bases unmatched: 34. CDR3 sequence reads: CACDRIPSYGAGSPMGLGVLTAQLFF. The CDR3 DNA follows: TGTGCCTGTGACAGAATCCCTTCCTACGGAGCCGGGAGTCCCATGGGACTAGGAGTTTTGACAGCACAACTCTTCTTT.

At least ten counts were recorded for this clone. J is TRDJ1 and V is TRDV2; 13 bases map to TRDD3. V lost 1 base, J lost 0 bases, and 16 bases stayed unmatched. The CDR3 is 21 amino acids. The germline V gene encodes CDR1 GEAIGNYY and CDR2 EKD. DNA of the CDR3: TGTGCCTGTGACACGGTAAGAGTGACTGGGGGATACGGGGGCTACACCGATAAACTCATCTTT. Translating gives CACDTVRVTGGYGGYTDKLIF.

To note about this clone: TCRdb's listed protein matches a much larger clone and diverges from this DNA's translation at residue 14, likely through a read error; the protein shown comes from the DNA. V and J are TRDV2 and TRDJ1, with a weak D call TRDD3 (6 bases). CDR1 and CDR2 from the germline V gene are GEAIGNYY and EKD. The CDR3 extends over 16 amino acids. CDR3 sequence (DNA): TGTGCCTGTGATCGACTGGGTGATACTCGCACCGATAAACCCATCTTT. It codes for CACDRLGDTRTDKPIF.

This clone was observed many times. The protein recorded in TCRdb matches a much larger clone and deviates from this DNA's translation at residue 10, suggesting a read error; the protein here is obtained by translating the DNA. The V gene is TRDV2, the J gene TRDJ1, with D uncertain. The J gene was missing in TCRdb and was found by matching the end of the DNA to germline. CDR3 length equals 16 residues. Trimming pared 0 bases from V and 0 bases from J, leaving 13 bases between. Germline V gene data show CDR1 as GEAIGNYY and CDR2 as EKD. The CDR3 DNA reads TGTGCCTGTGACACCGTGGAGGTCCAGCACACCGATAAACTCATCTTT. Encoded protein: CACDTVEVQHTDKLIF.

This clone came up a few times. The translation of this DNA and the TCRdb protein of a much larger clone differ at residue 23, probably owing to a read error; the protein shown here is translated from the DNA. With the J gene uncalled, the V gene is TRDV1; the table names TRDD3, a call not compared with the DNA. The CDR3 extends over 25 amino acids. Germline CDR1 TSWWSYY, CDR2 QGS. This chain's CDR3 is CALGDHWPSRRNSGGYKWYTDKPIF. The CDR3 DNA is TGTGCTCTTGGGGACCACTGGCCTTCCAGACGCAACTCTGGGGGATACAAGTGGTACACCGATAAACCCATCTTT.

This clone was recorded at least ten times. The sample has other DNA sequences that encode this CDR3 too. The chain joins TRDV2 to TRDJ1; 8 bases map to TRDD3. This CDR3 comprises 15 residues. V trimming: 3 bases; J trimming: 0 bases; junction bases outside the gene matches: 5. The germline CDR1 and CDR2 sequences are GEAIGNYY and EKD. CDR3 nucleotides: TGTGCCTGTGACCAACTGGGGGCTGACACCGATAAACTCATCTTT. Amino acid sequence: CACDQLGADTDKLIF.

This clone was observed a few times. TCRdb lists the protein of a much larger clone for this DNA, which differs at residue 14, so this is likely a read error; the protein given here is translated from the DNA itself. Written as DNA, the CDR3 is TGTGCTCTTGGGGAACTTTACTGGGGGATAAGGTACACCTATAAACTCATCTTT. Translating it yields CALGELYWGIRYTYKLIF. The chain has TRDV1 and TRDJ1, with 11 bases matching TRDD3. The J gene is absent in TCRdb and was assigned here via DNA matching to germline. There are 18 residues in the CDR3. Germline V gives CDR1 TSWWSYY, CDR2 QGS.

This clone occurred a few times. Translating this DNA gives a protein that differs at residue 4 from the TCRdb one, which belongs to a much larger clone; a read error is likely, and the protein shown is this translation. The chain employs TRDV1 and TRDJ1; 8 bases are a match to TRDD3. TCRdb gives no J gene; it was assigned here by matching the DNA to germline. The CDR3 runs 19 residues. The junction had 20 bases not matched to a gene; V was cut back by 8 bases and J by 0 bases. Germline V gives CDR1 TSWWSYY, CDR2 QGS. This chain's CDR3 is CALRVTTTGILLYTDKLIF. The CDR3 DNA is TGTGCTCTTAGGGTTACTACCACGGGGATACTTCTGTACACCGATAAACTCATCTTT.

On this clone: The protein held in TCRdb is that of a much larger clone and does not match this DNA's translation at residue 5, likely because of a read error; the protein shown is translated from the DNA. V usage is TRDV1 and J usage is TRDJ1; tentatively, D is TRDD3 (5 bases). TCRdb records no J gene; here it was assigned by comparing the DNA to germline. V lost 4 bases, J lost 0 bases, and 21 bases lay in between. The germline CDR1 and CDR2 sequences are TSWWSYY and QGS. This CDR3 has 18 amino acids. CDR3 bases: TGTGCTCTTGGGGTGAGAAAATGGCTGGGATCCTACACCGATAAACTCATCTTT. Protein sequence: CALGVRKWLGSYTDKLIF.

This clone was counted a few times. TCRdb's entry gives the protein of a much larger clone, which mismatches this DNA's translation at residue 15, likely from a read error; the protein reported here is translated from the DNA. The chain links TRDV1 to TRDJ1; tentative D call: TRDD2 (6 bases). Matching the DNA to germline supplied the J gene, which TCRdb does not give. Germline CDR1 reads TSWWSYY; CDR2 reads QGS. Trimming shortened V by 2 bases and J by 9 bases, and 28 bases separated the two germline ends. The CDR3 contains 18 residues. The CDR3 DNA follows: TGTGCTCTTGGGGAAGCCTTCTTCCTCGACGGGAGAGGGGGTGAACTCATCTTT. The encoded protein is CALGEAFFLDGRGGELIF.

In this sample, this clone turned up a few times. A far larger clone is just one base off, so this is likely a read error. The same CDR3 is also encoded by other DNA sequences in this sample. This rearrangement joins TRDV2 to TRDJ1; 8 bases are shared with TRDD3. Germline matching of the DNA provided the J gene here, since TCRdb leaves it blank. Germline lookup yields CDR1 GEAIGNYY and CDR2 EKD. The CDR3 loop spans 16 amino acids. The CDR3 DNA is TGTGCCTGTGACACCGGAGGGATACGGGACACCGACAAACTCATCTTT. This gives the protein CACDTGGIRDTDKLIF.

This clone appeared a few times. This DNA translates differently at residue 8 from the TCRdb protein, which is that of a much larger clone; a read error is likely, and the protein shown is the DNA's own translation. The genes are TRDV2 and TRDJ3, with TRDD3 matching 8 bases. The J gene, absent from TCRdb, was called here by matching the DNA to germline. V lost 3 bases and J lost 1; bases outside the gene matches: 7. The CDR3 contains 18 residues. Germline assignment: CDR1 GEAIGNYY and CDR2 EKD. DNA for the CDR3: TGTGCCTGTGACGTACTGGGGGGTATTTCCTGGGACACCCGACAGATGTTTTTC. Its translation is CACDVLGGISWDTRQMFF.

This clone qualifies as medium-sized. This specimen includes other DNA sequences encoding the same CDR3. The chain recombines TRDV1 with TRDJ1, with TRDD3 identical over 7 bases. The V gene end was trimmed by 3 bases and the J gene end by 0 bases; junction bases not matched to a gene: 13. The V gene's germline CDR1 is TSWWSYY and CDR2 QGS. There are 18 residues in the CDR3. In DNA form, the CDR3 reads TGTGCTCTTGGGGAGTACCCGGGGATATCCAATTACACCGATAAACTCATCTTT. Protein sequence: CALGEYPGISNYTDKLIF.

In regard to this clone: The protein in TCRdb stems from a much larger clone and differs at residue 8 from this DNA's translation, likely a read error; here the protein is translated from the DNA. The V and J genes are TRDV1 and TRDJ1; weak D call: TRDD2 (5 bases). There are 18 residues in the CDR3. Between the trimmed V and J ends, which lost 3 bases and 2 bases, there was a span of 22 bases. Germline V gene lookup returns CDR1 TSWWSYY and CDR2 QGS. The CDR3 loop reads CALGDFPQFPGRTDKLIF. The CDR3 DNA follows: TGTGCTCTTGGGGACTTTCCACAGTTTCCTGGTCGAACCGATAAACTCATCTTT.

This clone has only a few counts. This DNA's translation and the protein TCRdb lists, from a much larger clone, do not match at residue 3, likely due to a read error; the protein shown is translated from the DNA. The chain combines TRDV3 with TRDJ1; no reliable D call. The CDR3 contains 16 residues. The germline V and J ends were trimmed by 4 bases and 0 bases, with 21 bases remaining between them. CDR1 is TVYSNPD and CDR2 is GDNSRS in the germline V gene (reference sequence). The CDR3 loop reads CACIRPCRGYTDKLIF. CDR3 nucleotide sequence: TGTGCCTGCATCCGACCCTGTCGGGGTTACACCGATAAACTCATCTTT.

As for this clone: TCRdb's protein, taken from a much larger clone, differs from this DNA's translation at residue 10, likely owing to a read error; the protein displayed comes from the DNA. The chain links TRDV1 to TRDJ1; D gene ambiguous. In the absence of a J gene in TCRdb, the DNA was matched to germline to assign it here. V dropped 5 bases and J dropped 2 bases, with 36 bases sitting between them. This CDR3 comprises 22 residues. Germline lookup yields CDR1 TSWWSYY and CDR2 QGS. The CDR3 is CALGFQPSTVVLRVFKTDKLIF. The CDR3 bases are TGTGCTCTTGGGTTTCAACCGTCCACAGTGGTACTGAGGGTCTTTAAGACCGATAAACTCATCTTT.

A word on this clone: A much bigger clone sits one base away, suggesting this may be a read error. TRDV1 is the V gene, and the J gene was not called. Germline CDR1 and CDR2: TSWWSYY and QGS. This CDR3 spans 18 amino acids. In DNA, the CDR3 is TGTGCTCTTGGGCCGCTCCAGGGGAAAACCGACGGGACCGATAAACTCATCTTC. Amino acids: CALGPLQGKTDGTDKLIF.

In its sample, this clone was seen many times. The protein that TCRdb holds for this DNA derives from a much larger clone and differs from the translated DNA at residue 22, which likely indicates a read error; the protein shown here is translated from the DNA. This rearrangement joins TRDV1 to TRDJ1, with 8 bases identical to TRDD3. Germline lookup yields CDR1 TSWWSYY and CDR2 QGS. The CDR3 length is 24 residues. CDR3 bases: TGTGCTCTTGGGGAAATTTTGCATGTCCCAAGACTGGGGGGAGACAGTGCCTACACCGATAAACCCATCTTT. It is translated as CALGEILHVPRLGGDSAYTDKPIF.

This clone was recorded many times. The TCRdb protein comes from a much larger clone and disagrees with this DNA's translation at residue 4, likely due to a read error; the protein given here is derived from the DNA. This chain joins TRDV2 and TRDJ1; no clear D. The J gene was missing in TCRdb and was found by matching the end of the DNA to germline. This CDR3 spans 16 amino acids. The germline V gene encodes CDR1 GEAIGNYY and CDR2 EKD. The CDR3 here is CACNTVGDAYTDKLIF. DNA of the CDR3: TGTGCCTGTAACACCGTCGGAGACGCGTACACCGATAAACTCATCTTT.

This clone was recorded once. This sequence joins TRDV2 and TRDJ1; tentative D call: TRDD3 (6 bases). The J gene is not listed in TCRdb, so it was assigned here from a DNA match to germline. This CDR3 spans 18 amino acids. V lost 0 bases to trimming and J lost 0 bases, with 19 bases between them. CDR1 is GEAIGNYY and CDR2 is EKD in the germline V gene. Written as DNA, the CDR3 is TGTGCCTGTGACACCGTAGGGGGACGGACAGACCACACCGATAAACTCATCTTT. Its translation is CACDTVGGRTDHTDKLIF.

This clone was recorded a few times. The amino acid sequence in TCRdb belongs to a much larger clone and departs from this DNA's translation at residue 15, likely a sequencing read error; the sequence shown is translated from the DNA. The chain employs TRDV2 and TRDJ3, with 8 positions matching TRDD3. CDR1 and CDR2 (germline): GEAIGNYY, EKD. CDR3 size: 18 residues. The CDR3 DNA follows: TGTGCCTGTGACACCGGCTGGGGGAGCTCCTGGGACACCCGAAAGATGTTTTTC. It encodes CACDTGWGSSWDTRKMFF.

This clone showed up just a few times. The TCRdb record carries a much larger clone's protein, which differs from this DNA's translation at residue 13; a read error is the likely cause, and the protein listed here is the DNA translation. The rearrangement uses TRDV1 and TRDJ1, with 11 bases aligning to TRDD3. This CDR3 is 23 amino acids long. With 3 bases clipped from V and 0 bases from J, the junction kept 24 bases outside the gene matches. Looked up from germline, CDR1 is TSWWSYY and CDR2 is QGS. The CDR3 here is CALGDLPSYLGDTAHAYTDKLIF. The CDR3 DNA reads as TGTGCTCTTGGGGATCTCCCTTCCTACCTGGGGGATACAGCCCATGCGTACACCGATAAACTCATCTTT.

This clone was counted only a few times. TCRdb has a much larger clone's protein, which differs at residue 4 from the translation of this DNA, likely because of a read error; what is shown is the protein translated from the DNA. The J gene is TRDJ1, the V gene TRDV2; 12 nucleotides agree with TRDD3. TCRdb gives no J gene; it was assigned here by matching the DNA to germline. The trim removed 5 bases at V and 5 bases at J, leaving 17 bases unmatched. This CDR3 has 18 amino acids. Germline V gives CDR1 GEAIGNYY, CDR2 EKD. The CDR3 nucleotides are TGTGCCTGTGGCACGATGGGTCTGGGGGATACGCGGGCAGATAAACTCATCTTT. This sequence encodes CACGTMGLGDTRADKLIF.

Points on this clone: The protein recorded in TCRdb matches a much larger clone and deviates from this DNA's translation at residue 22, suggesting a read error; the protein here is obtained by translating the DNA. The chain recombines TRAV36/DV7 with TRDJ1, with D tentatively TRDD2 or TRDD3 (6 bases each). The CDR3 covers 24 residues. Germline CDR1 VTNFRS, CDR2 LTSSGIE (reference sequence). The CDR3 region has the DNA TGTGCTGTGGAGGTTCAGAATCCTACCCCGGCCTTGATGGGGGTCTATATGTACACCGATAAACGCATCTTT. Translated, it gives CAVEVQNPTPALMGVYMYTDKRIF.

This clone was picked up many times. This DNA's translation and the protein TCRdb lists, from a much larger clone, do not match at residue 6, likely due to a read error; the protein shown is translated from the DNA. CDR3 bases: TGTGCTCTTGGGGAACGAACCCTTCTCAGATACTGGGGGCCGCCGGCCACCGATAAACTCATCTTT. Encoded protein: CALGERTLLRYWGPPATDKLIF. The chain carries TRDV1 and TRDJ1, with 8 bases fitting TRDD3. The J gene is not listed in TCRdb, so it was assigned here from a DNA match to germline. There are 22 residues in the CDR3. The germline gives CDR1 TSWWSYY, CDR2 QGS. V gave up 1 base and J gave up 1 base; unmatched junction bases: 23.